These T cell receptor beta chains were read from a single sample in a study of blood T cell repertoires in COVID-19. Assay used: immunoSEQ multiplex PCR; TCRdb lists only in-frame clones, some missing. In the table there are about 49,000 clones, about 87% of which are singletons. The sequenced material came from peripheral blood. The receptors come from a man aged 80 or over with acute or convalescent COVID-19. Each CDR3 is given with its conserved first and last residue. Size values are once, few and many counts, or a class for expanded clones, and some rows have none.

v_call	clone_size	j_call	cdr3_aa
TRBV7-2	.	TRBJ1-2	CASSRDRNGYTF
TRBV7-6	.	TRBJ2-3	CASSRSRTGGPDTQYF
TRBV30	.	TRBJ1-2	CAWRRLGQGADYGYTF
TRBV18	.	TRBJ2-7	CASSPKDRRASYEQYF
TRBV11-2	.	TRBJ2-7	CASSLGRGLNEQYF
TRBV7-9	.	TRBJ2-1	CASSLRQGNNEQFF
TRBV2	.	TRBJ2-3	CASSDDSRGDTQYF
TRBV7-2	.	TRBJ2-4	CASSPVGTGRNIQYF
TRBV5-1	.	TRBJ2-3	CASSYGLAGLMDTQYF
TRBV7-8	.	TRBJ2-7	CASSHLGAANPYSYEQYF
TRBV9	.	TRBJ2-2	CASSVERGNTGELFF
TRBV2	once	TRBJ1-2	CASSEREGYTF
TRBV19	.	TRBJ2-7	CASSPNGQGANYEQYF
TRBV7-8	.	TRBJ2-7	CASSGGNRLEEQYF
TRBV6-6	.	TRBJ1-5	CASSSQGYQPQHF
TRBV19	.	TRBJ1-4	CASSEPGQGLGVDEKLFF
TRBV5-1	once	TRBJ1-1	CASSLVDGGDTEAFF
TRBV27	.	TRBJ1-2	CASRQQGYLYGYTF
TRBV9	.	TRBJ2-3	CASSPHGGQGSDTQYF
TRBV5-5	.	TRBJ2-5	CASSWTFQETQYF
TRBV19	.	TRBJ1-1	CASSNRVPGFSNTEAFF
TRBV5-1	once	TRBJ1-5	CASSPAGGRDQPQHF
TRBV10-3	.	TRBJ2-5	CATSDRVQETQYF
TRBV20-1	.	TRBJ2-2	CSASAFGQTGELFF
TRBV5-8	.	TRBJ2-5	CASSLGGAQYF
TRBV28	.	TRBJ1-5	CASSRQSNQPQHF
TRBV19	.	TRBJ1-5	CASSIRGQPQHF